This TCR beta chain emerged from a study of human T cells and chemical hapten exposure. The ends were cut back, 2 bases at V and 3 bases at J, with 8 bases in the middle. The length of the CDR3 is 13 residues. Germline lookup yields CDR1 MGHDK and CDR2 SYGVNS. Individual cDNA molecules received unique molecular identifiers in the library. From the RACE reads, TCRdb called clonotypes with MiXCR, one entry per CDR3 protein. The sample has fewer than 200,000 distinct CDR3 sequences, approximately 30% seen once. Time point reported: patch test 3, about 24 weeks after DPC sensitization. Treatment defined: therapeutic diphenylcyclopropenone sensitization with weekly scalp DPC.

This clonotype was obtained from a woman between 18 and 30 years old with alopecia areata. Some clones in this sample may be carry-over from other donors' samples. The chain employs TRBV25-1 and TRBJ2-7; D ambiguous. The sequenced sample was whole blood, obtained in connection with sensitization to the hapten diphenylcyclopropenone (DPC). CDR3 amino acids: CASSEPGSYEQYF. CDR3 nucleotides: TGTGCCAGCAGTGAACCCGGCAGCTACGAGCAGTACTTC.